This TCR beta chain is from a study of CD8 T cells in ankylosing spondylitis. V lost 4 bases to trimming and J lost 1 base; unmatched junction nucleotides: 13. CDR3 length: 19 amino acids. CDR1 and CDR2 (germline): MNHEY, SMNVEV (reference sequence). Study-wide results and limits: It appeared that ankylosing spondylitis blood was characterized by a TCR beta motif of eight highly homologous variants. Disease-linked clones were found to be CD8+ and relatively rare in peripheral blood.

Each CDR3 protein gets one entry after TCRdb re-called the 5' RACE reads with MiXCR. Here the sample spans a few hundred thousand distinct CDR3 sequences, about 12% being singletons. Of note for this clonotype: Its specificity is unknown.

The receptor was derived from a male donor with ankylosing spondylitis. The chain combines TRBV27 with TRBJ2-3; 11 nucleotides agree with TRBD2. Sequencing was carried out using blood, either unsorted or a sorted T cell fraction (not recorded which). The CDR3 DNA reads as TGTGCCAGCAGTTCGTCAGTGGAAACTAGCGGGAGAGGCACAGATACGCAGTATTTT. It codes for CASSSSVETSGRGTDTQYF.